This entry lists 9 T cell receptor beta chains sequenced from one sample in a study of cytomegalovirus exposure and HLA in healthy donors. The method was immunoSEQ multiplex PCR; TCRdb's version includes in-frame clones alone and lacks a portion of them. The table lists hundreds of thousands of clones, approximately 88% of them singletons. The sequencing sample was made of PBMCs. The origin of the receptors is a woman younger than 30 in good health and CMV-seronegative.

A remark on this clone: The junction shows a germline mismatch at one end, possibly a read error. J is TRBJ1-5 and V is TRBV7-7; D gene unclear. Germline values: CDR1 SSHAT, CDR2 FNYEAQ (reference sequence). The CDR3 totals 13 residues. The CDR3 is CASSLVLGQPQHF. In nucleotides, the CDR3 is TGTGCTAGCAGCTTAGTCCTAGGTCAGCCCCAGCATTTT.

The chain joins TRBV5-5 to TRBJ1-1, with D tentatively TRBD1 (6 bases). Germline V CDR1 and CDR2: SGHKS, YYEKEE (reference sequence). The length of the CDR3 is 14 residues. Trimming shortened V by 4 bases and J by 0 bases, and 10 bases separated the two germline ends. The CDR3 DNA reads TGTGCCAGCAGCCCGGACAGTCTGAACACTGAAGCTTTCTTT. As protein: CASSPDSLNTEAFF.

In this sample, this clone turned up once. The gene calls are TRBV25-1 and TRBJ1-4; D is perhaps TRBD1 (5 bases). This CDR3 spans 13 amino acids. Germline CDR1 MGHDK, CDR2 SYGVNS. Deletions cut 3 bases from V and 7 bases from J, with 9 bases between. The CDR3 reads CASSEVQGEKLFF. The CDR3, as DNA: TGTGCCAGCAGTGAGGTTCAGGGTGAAAAACTGTTTTTT. Full variable domain (outside the CDR3, taken from reference TRBV25-1 and TRBJ1-4): EADIYQTPRYLVIGTGKKITLECSQTMGHDKMYWYQQDPGMELHLIHYSYGVNSTEKGDLSSESTVSRIRTEHFPLTLESARPSHTSQYLCASSEVQGEKLFFGSGTQLSVL.

CDR3 nucleotides: TGCGCCAGCAGCCAGGGACAGGGGGCTTCTGAAGCTTTCTTT. Amino acids: CASSQGQGASEAFF. This chain links TRBV5-1 with TRBJ1-1; 12 bases agree with TRBD1. The CDR3 is 14 amino acids. CDR1 is SGHRS and CDR2 is YFSETQ in the germline V gene. The trim removed 4 bases at V and 6 bases at J, leaving 4 bases unmatched.

This chain links TRBV27 with TRBJ1-4, with TRBD1 identical over 8 bases. CDR1 MNHEY and CDR2 SMNVEV come from the germline V gene (reference sequence). V dropped 5 bases and J dropped 7; count of bases not matched to a gene: 3. CDR3 size: 13 residues. In DNA, the CDR3 is TGTGCCAGCAGTGGACAGGGACGTGAAAAACTGTTTTTT. Translated: CASSGQGREKLFF.

The V gene is TRBV28, the J gene TRBJ2-3; 13 bases agree with TRBD2. The CDR3 totals 17 residues. V was clipped by 5 bases and J by 6 bases; unmatched bases: 11. CDR1 is MDHEN, CDR2 SYDVKM, per germline. The CDR3 loop is CASSRYGLAGVADTQYF. The CDR3 nucleotides read TGTGCCAGCAGTCGATACGGACTAGCGGGAGTTGCTGATACGCAGTATTTT.

V is TRBV6-5 and J is TRBJ1-6, with a tentative D call TRBD1 (5 bases). The V end was cut by 7 bases, the J end by 10 bases, with 11 bases between. The germline V gene has CDR1 MNHEY and CDR2 SVGAGI. The length of the CDR3 is 12 residues. CDR3 nucleotides: TGTGCCAGCACCCAGGGTGTATCACCCCTCCACTTT. Protein sequence: CASTQGVSPLHF.

The V call is TRBV14, the J call TRBJ2-1; TRBD2 aligns across 10 bases. The junction had 10 bases not matched to a gene; V was cut back by 6 bases and J by 5 bases. Germline V gives CDR1 SGHDN, CDR2 FVKESK. The CDR3 spans 16 residues. CDR3 sequence (DNA): TGTGCCAGCAGTCACAAACGGACTAGCGGTCACAATGAGCAGTTCTTC. It codes for CASSHKRTSGHNEQFF.

The chain uses TRBV4-3 and TRBJ2-7; D might be TRBD1 (5 bases). CDR1 and CDR2 (germline): LGHNA, YSLEER. V gave up 1 base and J gave up 2 bases, with 12 bases separating them. The CDR3 spans 15 residues. The CDR3 sequence: CASSQGRGGTYEQYF. In DNA form, the CDR3 reads TGCGCCAGCAGCCAAGGTAGGGGCGGAACCTACGAGCAGTACTTC.